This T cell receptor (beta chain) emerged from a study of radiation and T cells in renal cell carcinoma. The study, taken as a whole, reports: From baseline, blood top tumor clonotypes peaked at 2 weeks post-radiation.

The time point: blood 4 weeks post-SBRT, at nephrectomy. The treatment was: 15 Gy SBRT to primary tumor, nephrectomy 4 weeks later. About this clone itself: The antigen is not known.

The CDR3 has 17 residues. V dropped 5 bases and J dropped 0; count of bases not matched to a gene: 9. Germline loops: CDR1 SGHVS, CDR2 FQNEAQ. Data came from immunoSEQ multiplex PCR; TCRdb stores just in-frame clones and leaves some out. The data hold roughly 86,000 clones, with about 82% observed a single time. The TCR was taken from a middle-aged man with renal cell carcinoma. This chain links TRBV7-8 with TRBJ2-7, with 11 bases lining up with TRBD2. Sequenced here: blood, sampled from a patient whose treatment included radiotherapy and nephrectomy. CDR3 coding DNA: TGTGCCAGCAGCCATACTAGCGGGGGAGTAGACTCCTACGAGCAGTACTTC. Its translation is CASSHTSGGVDSYEQYF. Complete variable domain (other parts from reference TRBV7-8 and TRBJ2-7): GAGVSQSPRYKVAKRGQDVALRCDPISGHVSLFWYQQALGQGPEFLTYFQNEAQLDKSGLPSDRFFAERPEGSVSTLKIQRTQQEDSAVYLCASSHTSGGVDSYEQYFGPGTRLTVT.